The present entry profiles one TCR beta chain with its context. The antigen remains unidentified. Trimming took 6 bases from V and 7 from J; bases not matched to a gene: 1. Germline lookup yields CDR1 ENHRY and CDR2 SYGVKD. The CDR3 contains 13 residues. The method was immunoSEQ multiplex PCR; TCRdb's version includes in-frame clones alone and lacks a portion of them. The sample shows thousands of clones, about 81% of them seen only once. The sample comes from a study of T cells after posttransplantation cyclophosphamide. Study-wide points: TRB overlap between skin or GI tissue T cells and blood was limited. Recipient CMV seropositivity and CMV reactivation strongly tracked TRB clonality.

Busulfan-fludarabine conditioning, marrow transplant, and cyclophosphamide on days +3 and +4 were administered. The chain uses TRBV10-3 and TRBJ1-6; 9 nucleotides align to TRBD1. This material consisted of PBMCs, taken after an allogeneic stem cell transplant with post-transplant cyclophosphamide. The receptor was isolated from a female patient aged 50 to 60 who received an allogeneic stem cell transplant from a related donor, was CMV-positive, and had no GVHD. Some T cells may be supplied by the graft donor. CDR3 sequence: CAIRGQGNSPLHF. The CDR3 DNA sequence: TGTGCCATCAGAGGACAGGGGAATTCACCCCTCCACTTT.